The 10 T cell receptor beta chains reported below all come from one sample, sequenced in a study of blood T cell repertoires in COVID-19. Sequenced by immunoSEQ multiplex PCR; TCRdb stores in-frame clones only, minus some. The sample carries fewer than 80,000 clones, about 88% recorded once. Sequenced input: peripheral blood. The receptor set was obtained from a man older than 75 with COVID-19, enrolled during active disease.

This clone was seen once. This chain joins TRBV7-2 and TRBJ1-6, with 7 bases that match TRBD1. Germline CDR1 reads SGHTA; CDR2 reads FQGNSA. With V trimmed by 1 base and J by 12 bases, 18 bases remained unmatched. This CDR3 has 18 residues. The CDR3 reads CASSLEVRAGGIWVPLHF. In DNA form, the CDR3 reads TGTGCCAGCAGCTTAGAGGTGCGGGCAGGGGGTATATGGGTACCCCTCCACTTT. Drawing the rest from reference TRBV7-2 and TRBJ1-6, the complete variable domain is GAGVSQSPSNKVTEKGKDVELRCDPISGHTALYWYRQSLGQGLEFLIYFQGNSAPDKSGLPSDRFSAERTGGSVSTLTIQRTQQEDSAVYLCASSLEVRAGGIWVPLHFGNGTRLTVT.

The gene calls are TRBV27 and TRBJ1-1, with 9 bases lining up with TRBD1. Germline CDR1 is MNHEY and CDR2 is SMNVEV (reference sequence). With V trimmed by 6 bases and J by 5 bases, 4 bases remained unmatched. This CDR3 spans 13 amino acids. The CDR3 spells CASRGTGRTEAFF. Written as DNA, the CDR3 is TGTGCCAGCAGGGGGACAGGGAGGACTGAAGCTTTCTTT.

The V call is TRBV5-6, the J call TRBJ1-2, with D hard to call. Trimming stripped 1 base from V and 4 bases from J, with 11 bases between. The CDR3 consists of 14 residues. The V gene's germline CDR1 is SGHDT and CDR2 YYEEEE. The CDR3 sequence is CASSLNWRSYGYTF. CDR3 nucleotide sequence: TGTGCCAGCAGCTTGAATTGGCGGAGCTATGGCTACACCTTC.

The chain combines TRBV7-2 with TRBJ1-5; D remains ambiguous. CDR1 SGHTA and CDR2 FQGNSA come from the germline V gene. Trimming left V 2 bases short and J 7 bases short, with 6 bases between. There are 12 residues in the CDR3. This chain's CDR3 is CASSLFAQPQHF. CDR3 coding DNA: TGTGCCAGCAGCTTATTTGCGCAGCCCCAGCATTTT.

This chain uses TRBV4-2 with TRBJ2-6; 7 bases line up with TRBD1. The CDR3 contains 16 residues. V lost 4 bases to trimming and J lost 0 bases; unmatched junction nucleotides: 3. Looked up from germline, CDR1 is LGHNA and CDR2 is YNFKEQ. The CDR3, as DNA: TGTGCCAGCAGCCTGGGACAGCCCTCTGGGGCCAACGTCCTGACTTTC. This translates into CASSLGQPSGANVLTF.

This chain joins TRBV19 and TRBJ2-1; TRBD1 might be the D (5 bases). The CDR3 is made up of 16 amino acids. The germline V and J ends were trimmed by 0 bases and 6 bases, with 15 bases remaining between them. Germline CDR1 and CDR2: LNHDA and SQIVND (reference sequence). The CDR3 loop reads CASSIDWSGSGNEQFF. CDR3 nucleotide sequence: TGTGCCAGTAGTATAGATTGGTCAGGGTCGGGCAATGAGCAGTTCTTC.

This chain joins TRBV3-1 (or the pseudogene TRBV3-2) and TRBJ2-5; the D is unclear. Looked up from germline, CDR1 is LGHDT and CDR2 is YNNKEL (reference sequence). This CDR3 is 14 amino acids long. V lost 3 bases and J lost 5, with 13 bases in between. The CDR3 is CASSQGPKRETQYF. The DNA for the CDR3 is TGTGCCAGCAGCCAGGGCCCCAAAAGGGAGACCCAGTACTTC.

V usage is TRBV4-1 and J usage is TRBJ1-1; no clear D gene. Germline V gene data show CDR1 as MGHRA and CDR2 as YSYEKL. The CDR3 extends over 15 amino acids. Trimming stripped 1 base from V and 0 bases from J, with 9 bases between. The CDR3 protein is CASSQGGIMNTEAFF. In DNA form, the CDR3 reads TGCGCCAGCAGCCAAGGAGGGATAATGAACACTGAAGCTTTCTTT.

The V and J genes are TRBV5-1 and TRBJ2-3, with D tentatively TRBD1 (5 bases). From germline, CDR1 is SGHRS and CDR2 YFSETQ. The length of the CDR3 is 15 residues. V gave up 0 bases and J gave up 6 bases, with 14 bases separating them. The CDR3 DNA reads TGCGCCAGCAGCTTGGCTGCAGGGTTGACGGATACGCAGTATTTT. This translates into CASSLAAGLTDTQYF.

V is TRBV7-9 and J is TRBJ1-2, with 8 bases that match TRBD1. The length of the CDR3 is 13 residues. The germline CDR1 and CDR2 sequences are SEHNR and FQNEAQ (reference sequence). V lost 5 bases and J lost 4; bases outside the gene matches: 3. The CDR3 loop is CASSMGQAYGYTF. The CDR3 DNA reads TGTGCCAGCAGCATGGGACAGGCCTATGGCTACACCTTC. Filled out from reference TRBV7-9 and TRBJ1-2, the complete variable domain reads DTGVSQNPRHKITKRGQNVTFRCDPISEHNRLYWYRQTLGQGPEFLTYFQNEAQLEKSRLLSDRFSAERPKGSFSTLEIQRTEQGDSAMYLCASSMGQAYGYTFGSGTRLTVV.